One sample yielded the 14 T cell receptor beta chains listed below, sequenced in a study of shared clonotypes between healthy human individuals. This table comes from immunoSEQ multiplex PCR, and its TCRdb copy is limited to in-frame clones, with some not included. The sample has roughly 2 million clones, 85% to 95% seen once; the top ten hold around 0.13%. The specimen sequenced was naive CD4+ T cells sorted from blood. Subset reported: CD45RA+ positively selected. These receptors originate from a man between 18 and 29 years old in good health.

The chain carries TRBV7-6 and TRBJ2-3, with 7 bases identical to TRBD2. CDR3 size: 15 residues. With 3 bases clipped from V and 1 base from J, the junction kept 4 bases outside the gene matches. The germline CDR1 and CDR2 sequences are SGHVS and FNYEAQ. In DNA form, the CDR3 reads TGTGCCAGCAGCTTTCCCCGGGGGGGCACAGATACGCAGTATTTT. This gives the protein CASSFPRGGTDTQYF.

The DNA of the CDR3 is TGTGCCAGTAGTATAGACCGGACATTGGATACGCAGTATTTT. Residues: CASSIDRTLDTQYF. The chain is built from TRBV19 and TRBJ2-3, with D possibly TRBD1 on 5 matching bases. Trimming removed 0 bases at V and 6 bases at J, with 10 bases between. The germline V gene has CDR1 LNHDA and CDR2 SQIVND (reference sequence). This CDR3 contains 14 residues.

The V and J genes are TRBV6-1 and TRBJ1-6, with D possibly matching TRBD1 (6 bases). The CDR3 has 15 amino acids. V was cut by 5 bases and J by 8 bases, with 16 bases left in between. CDR1 and CDR2 (germline): MNHNS, SASEGT. This CDR3 is CASSLQGFGDSPLHF. CDR3 bases: TGTGCCAGCAGTTTACAGGGTTTCGGGGATTCACCCCTCCACTTT.

This sequence joins TRBV30 and TRBJ1-1; tentatively, D is TRBD1 (5 bases). The V and J ends lost 3 bases and 7 bases respectively, with 12 bases between them. CDR1 is GTSNPN and CDR2 is SVGIG in the germline V gene (reference sequence). This CDR3 comprises 12 residues. DNA of the CDR3: TGTGCCTGGAGCGGGGCGGTAGGTGAAGCTTTCTTT. Its translation is CAWSGAVGEAFF.

This chain joins TRBV5-3 and TRBJ1-5; 9 positions match TRBD1. TRBV5-3 is designated an ORF whose function remains uncertain. The V gene end was trimmed by 3 bases and the J gene end by 6 bases; junction bases not matched to a gene: 13. This CDR3 is built from 17 residues. The CDR3 nucleotides are TGTGCCAGAAGCTCGCCAGACGACACAGGGGGCCGTCAGCCCCAGCATTTT. This encodes CARSSPDDTGGRQPQHF.

J is TRBJ2-5 and V is TRBV18, with D perhaps matching TRBD1 or TRBD2 (5 bases each). Trimming stripped 1 base from V and 5 bases from J, with 17 bases between. CDR1 and CDR2 from the germline V gene are KGHSH and LQKENI. CDR3 length equals 16 residues. The chain's CDR3 is CASSPLGRTDGETQYF. The DNA of the CDR3 is TGTGCCAGCTCACCACTGGGACGGACCGACGGGGAGACCCAGTACTTC.

The genes are TRBV27 and TRBJ2-7; TRBD1 or TRBD2 may be the D gene (5 bases each). The CDR3 has 14 amino acids. Trimming removed 4 bases from V and 3 bases from J, with 13 bases in between. CDR1 and CDR2 from the germline V gene are MNHEY and SMNVEV (reference sequence). For the CDR3, the DNA is TGTGCCAGCAGTTCCGGGACCTACCGCTACGAGCAGTACTTC. It specifies CASSSGTYRYEQYF.

The chain employs TRBV7-2 and TRBJ2-5, with TRBD1 identical over 7 bases. This CDR3 is 13 amino acids long. The germline V gene has CDR1 SGHTA and CDR2 FQGNSA. V lost 4 bases, J lost 5 bases, and 4 bases stayed unmatched. CDR3 loop: CASSSGQRETQYF. CDR3 sequence (DNA): TGTGCCAGCAGCTCGGGACAGCGGGAGACCCAGTACTTC.

This chain connects TRBV11-2 to TRBJ1-3; no reliable D call. Germline values: CDR1 SGHAT, CDR2 FQNNGV. Trimming pared 5 bases from V and 0 bases from J, leaving 8 bases between. The CDR3 totals 14 residues. For the CDR3, the DNA is TGTGCCAGCAGCACAATTAGCTCTGGAAACACCATATATTTT. It specifies CASSTISSGNTIYF.

CDR3 sequence reads: CASSLGGQAGLTGELFF. The CDR3 DNA reads as TGCGCCAGCAGCTTGGGAGGTCAAGCGGGGCTCACCGGGGAGCTGTTTTTT. The J gene is TRBJ2-2, the V gene TRBV5-1; 7 nucleotides match TRBD2. The CDR3 runs 17 residues. The V gene end was trimmed by 0 bases and the J gene end by 4 bases; junction bases not matched to a gene: 9. The germline V gene encodes CDR1 SGHRS and CDR2 YFSETQ.

This clone was counted a few times. The chain links TRBV5-1 to TRBJ2-7, with TRBD1 identical over 11 bases. This CDR3 has 14 amino acids. Germline values: CDR1 SGHRS, CDR2 YFSETQ. With V trimmed by 4 bases and J by 5 bases, 5 bases remained unmatched. In nucleotides, the CDR3 is TGCGCCAGCAGCGCGGGACAGGGGGTCCACGAGCAGTACTTC. Protein: CASSAGQGVHEQYF.

J is TRBJ1-6 and V is TRBV19; 7 bases match TRBD1. Looked up from germline, CDR1 is LNHDA and CDR2 is SQIVND (reference sequence). CDR3 length equals 14 residues. The junction had 12 bases not matched to a gene; V was cut back by 10 bases and J by 9 bases. The CDR3: CATSNRGASSPLHF. The CDR3 DNA reads TGTGCCACCTCCAACAGGGGAGCAAGTTCACCCCTCCACTTT. The full variable domain, with the rest looked up from reference TRBV19 and TRBJ1-6, is DGGITQSPKYLFRKEGQNVTLSCEQNLNHDAMYWYRQDPGQGLRLIYYSQIVNDFQKGDIAEGYSVSREKKESFPLTVTSAQKNPTAFYLCATSNRGASSPLHFGNGTRLTVT.

The CDR3 nucleotides read TGTGCCAGCTCACCACAAACAGGACTGAACACTGAAGCTTTCTTT. Its protein is CASSPQTGLNTEAFF. This chain connects TRBV18 to TRBJ1-1; perhaps TRBD1 as D (5 bases). The CDR3 extends over 15 amino acids. The V gene lost 1 base and the J gene lost 0 bases, with 9 bases spanning the gap. Germline CDR1 and CDR2: KGHSH and LQKENI.

The chain recombines TRBV27 with TRBJ1-5; no firm D call. CDR1 and CDR2 (germline): MNHEY, SMNVEV (reference sequence). Trimming shortened V by 3 bases and J by 0 bases, and 6 bases separated the two germline ends. The CDR3 contains 14 residues. CDR3 sequence: CASSLVYSNQPQHF. The CDR3 region has the DNA TGTGCCAGCAGTTTGGTGTATAGCAATCAGCCCCAGCATTTT.